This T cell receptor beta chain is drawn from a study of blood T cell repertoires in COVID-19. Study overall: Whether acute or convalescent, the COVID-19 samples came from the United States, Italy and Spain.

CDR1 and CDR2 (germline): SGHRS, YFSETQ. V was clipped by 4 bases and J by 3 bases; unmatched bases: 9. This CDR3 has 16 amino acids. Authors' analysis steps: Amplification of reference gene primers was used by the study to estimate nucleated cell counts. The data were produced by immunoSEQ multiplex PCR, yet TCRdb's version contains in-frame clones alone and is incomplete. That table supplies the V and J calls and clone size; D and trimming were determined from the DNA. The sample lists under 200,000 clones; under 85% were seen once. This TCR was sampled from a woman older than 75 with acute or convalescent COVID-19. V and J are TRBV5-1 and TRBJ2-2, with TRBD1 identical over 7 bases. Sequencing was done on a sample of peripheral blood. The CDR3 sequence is CASSPGTEPHTGELFF. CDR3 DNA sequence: TGCGCCAGCAGCCCCGGGACAGAACCTCACACCGGGGAGCTGTTTTTT.